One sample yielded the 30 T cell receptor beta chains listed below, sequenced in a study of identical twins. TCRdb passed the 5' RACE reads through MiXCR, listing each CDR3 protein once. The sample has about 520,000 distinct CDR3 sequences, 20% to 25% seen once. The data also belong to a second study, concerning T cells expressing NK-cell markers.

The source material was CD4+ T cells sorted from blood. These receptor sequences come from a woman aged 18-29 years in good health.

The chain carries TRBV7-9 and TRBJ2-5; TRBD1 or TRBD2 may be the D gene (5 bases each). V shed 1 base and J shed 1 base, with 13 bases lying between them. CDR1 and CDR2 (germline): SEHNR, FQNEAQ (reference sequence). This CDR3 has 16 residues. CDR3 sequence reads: CASSLGMGRTQETQYF. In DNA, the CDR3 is TGTGCCAGCAGCTTAGGGATGGGACGAACCCAAGAGACCCAGTACTTC.

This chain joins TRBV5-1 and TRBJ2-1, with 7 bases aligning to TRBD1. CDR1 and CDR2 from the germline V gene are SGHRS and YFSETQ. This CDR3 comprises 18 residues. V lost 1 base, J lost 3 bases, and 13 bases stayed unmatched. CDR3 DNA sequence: TGCGCCAGCAGCTTGATTTTGTTGGGTCAGGGGGACTACAATGAGCAGTTCTTC. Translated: CASSLILLGQGDYNEQFF.

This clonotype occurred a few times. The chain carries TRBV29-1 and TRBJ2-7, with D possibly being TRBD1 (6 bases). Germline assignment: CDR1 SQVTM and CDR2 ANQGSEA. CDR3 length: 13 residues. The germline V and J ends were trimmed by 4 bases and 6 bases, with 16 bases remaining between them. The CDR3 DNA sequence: TGCAGCGTTGTTGGGACAAATAGTTTCGAGCAGTACTTC. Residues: CSVVGTNSFEQYF.

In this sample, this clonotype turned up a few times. CDR3 DNA: TGCGCCAGCAGCTTGGTTATGGTCGGCTACGAGCAGTACTTC. Translating gives CASSLVMVGYEQYF. The chain has TRBV5-1 and TRBJ2-7, with D unclear. The V gene's germline CDR1 is SGHRS and CDR2 YFSETQ. CDR3 length: 14 residues. The germline V and J ends were trimmed by 0 bases and 3 bases, with 10 bases remaining between them.

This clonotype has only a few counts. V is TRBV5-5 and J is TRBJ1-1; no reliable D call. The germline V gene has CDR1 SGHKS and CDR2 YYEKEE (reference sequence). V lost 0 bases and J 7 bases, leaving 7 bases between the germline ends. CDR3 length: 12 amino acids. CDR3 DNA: TGTGCCAGCAGCTTGGTCGGTTATGAAGCTTTCTTT. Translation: CASSLVGYEAFF. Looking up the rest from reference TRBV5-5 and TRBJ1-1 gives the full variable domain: DAGVTQSPTHLIKTRGQQVTLRCSPISGHKSVSWYQQVLGQGPQFIFQYYEKEERGRGNFPDRFSARQFPNYSSELNVNALLLGDSALYLCASSLVGYEAFFGQGTRLTVV.

The CDR3 here is CASSSRDTFYGYTF. As DNA, the CDR3 is TGTGCCAGCAGCTCGCGGGACACCTTCTATGGCTACACCTTC. The chain employs TRBV5-5 and TRBJ1-2, with a weak D call TRBD1 (6 bases). CDR1 and CDR2 (germline): SGHKS, YYEKEE (reference sequence). V was clipped by 3 bases and J by 4 bases, with 13 bases between them. The CDR3 has 14 amino acids.

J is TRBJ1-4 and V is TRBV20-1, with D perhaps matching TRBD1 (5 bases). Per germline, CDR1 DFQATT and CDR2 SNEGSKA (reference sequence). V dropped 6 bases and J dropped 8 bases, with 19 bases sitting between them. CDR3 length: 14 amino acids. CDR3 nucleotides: TGCAGTGCCGTTAACTCAGGGAGGGACGAAAAACTGTTTTTT. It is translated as CSAVNSGRDEKLFF.

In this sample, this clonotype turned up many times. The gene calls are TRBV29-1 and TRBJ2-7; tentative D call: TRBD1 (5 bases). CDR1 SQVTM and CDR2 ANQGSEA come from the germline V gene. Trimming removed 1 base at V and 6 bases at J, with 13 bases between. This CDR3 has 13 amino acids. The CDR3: CSVEVVQAGEQYF. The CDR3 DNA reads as TGCAGCGTTGAAGTAGTACAGGCCGGCGAGCAGTACTTC.

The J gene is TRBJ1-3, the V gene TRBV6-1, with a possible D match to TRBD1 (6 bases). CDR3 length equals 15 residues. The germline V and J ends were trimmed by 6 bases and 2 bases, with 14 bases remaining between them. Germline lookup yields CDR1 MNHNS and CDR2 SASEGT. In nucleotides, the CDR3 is TGTGCCAGCAGACCCCTCGGGACACCTGGAAACACCATATATTTT. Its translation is CASRPLGTPGNTIYF.

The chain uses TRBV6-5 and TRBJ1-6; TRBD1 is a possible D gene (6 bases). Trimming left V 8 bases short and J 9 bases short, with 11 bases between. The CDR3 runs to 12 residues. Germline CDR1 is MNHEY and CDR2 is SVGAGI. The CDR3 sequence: CASSVRGSPLHF. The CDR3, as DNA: TGTGCCAGCTCCGTCAGGGGTTCACCCCTCCACTTT.

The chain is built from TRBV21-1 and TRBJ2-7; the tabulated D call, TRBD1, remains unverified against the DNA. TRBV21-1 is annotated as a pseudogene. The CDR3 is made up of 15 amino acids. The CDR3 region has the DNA TGTGCCAGCCCGCCGGCGAGTACAGGGGCCTACGAGCAGTACTTC. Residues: CASPPASTGAYEQYF.

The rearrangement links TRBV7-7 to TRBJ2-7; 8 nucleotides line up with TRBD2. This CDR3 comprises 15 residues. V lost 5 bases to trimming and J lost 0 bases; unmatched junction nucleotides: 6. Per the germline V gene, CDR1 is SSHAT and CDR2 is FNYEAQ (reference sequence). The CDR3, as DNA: TGTGCCAGCAGCCCCGAGAGCGGGAGCTCCTACGAGCAGTACTTC. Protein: CASSPESGSSYEQYF.

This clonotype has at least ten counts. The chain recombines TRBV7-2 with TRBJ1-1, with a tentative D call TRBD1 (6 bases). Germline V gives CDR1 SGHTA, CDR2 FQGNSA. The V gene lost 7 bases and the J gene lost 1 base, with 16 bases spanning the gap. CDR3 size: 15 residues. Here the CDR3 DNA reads TGTGCCAGCACCTTGCTGGGGACATCGAACACTGAAGCTTTCTTT. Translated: CASTLLGTSNTEAFF.

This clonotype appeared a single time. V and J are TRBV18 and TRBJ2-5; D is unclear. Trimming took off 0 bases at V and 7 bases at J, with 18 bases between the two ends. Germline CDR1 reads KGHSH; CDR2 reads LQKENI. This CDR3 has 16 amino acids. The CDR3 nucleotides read TGTGCCAGCTCACCACCGAACAGCAGGCCGGTGTGGACCCAGTACTTC. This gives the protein CASSPPNSRPVWTQYF.

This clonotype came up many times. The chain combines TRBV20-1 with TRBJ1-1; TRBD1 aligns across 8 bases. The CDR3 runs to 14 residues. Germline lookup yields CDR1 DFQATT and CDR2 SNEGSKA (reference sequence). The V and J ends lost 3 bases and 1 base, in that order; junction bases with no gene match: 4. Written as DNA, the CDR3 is TGCAGTGCTAGGCCAGGACAGGGGAACACTGAAGCTTTCTTT. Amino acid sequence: CSARPGQGNTEAFF.

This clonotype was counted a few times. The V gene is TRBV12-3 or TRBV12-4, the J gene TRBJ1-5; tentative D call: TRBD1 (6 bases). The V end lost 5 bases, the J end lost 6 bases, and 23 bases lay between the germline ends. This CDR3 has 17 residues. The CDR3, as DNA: TGTGCCAGCAGTAATCGGACAGTGAGGGCTGGAAGTCAGCCCCAGCATTTT. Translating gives CASSNRTVRAGSQPQHF.

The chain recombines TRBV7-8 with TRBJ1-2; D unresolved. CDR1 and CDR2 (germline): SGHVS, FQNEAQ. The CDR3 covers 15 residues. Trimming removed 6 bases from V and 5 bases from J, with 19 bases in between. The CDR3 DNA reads TGTGCCAGCAGTCCTTTAAGGACTTTTAGATATGGCTACACCTTC. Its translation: CASSPLRTFRYGYTF.

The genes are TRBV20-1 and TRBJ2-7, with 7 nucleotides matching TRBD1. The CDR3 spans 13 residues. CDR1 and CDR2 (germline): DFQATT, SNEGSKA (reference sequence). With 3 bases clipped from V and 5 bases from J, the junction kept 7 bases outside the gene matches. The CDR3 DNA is TGCAGTGCTAGGCAAGGGGGCACGAACGAGCAGTACTTC. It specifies CSARQGGTNEQYF.

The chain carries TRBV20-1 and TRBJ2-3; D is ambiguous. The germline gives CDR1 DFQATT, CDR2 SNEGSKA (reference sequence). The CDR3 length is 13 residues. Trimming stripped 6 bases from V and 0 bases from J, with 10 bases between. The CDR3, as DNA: TGCAGTGCCGCCCCAACTAGCACAGATACGCAGTATTTT. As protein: CSAAPTSTDTQYF.

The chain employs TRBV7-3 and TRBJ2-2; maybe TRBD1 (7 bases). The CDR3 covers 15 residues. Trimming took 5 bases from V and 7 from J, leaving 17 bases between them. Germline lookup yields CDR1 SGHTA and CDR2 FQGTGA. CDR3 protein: CASSISGGPIGELFF. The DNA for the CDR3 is TGTGCCAGCAGCATCTCAGGGGGGCCAATCGGGGAGCTGTTTTTT. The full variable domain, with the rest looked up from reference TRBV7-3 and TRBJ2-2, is GAGVSQTPSNKVTEKGKYVELRCDPISGHTALYWYRQSLGQGPEFLIYFQGTGAADDSGLPNDRFFAVRPEGSVSTLKIQRTERGDSAVYLCASSISGGPIGELFFGEGSRLTVL.

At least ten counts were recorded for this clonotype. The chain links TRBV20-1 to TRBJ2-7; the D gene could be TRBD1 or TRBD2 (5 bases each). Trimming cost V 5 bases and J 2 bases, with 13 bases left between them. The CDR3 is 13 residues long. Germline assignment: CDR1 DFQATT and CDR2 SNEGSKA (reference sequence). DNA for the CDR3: TGCAGTGCTCCGATGGGACGGACCTACGAGCAGTACTTC. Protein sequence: CSAPMGRTYEQYF.

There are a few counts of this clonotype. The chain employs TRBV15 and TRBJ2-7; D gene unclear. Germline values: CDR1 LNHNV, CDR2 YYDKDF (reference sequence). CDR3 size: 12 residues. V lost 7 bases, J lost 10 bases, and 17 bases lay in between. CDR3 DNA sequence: TGTGCCACCAATATGGACGGACGGCCCCAGTACTTC. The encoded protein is CATNMDGRPQYF.

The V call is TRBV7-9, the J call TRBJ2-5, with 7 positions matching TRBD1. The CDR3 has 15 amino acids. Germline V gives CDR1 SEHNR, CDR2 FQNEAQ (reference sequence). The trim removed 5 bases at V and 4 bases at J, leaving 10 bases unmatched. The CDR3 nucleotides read TGTGCCAGCAGCCTCACAGGGGACATAAGAGAGACCCAGTACTTC. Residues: CASSLTGDIRETQYF.

CDR3 loop: CASSAQRRSTDTQYF. CDR3 nucleotides: TGTGCCAGCAGCGCCCAGCGGAGAAGCACAGATACGCAGTATTTT. This chain connects TRBV11-2 to TRBJ2-3, with D possibly being TRBD2 (5 bases). This CDR3 has 15 amino acids. Germline lookup yields CDR1 SGHAT and CDR2 FQNNGV. V was cut by 5 bases and J by 0 bases, with 12 bases left in between.

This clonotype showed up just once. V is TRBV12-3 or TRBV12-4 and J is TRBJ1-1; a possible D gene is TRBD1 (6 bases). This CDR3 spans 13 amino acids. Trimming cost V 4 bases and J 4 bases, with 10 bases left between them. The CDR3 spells CASSWRGGTEAFF. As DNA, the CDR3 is TGTGCCAGCAGTTGGAGGGGGGGCACTGAAGCTTTCTTT.

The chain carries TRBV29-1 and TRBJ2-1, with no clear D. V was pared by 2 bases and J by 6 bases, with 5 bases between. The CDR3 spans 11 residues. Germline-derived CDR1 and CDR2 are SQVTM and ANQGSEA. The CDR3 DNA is TGCAGCGTTGAATCCCGCAATGAGCAGTTCTTC. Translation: CSVESRNEQFF.

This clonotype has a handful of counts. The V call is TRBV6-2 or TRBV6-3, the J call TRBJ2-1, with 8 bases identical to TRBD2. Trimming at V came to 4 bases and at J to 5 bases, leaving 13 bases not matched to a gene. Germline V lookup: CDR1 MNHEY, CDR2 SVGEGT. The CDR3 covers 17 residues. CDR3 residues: CASSSWTGRADDNEQFF. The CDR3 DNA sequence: TGTGCCAGCAGTTCCTGGACCGGGAGGGCCGACGACAATGAGCAGTTCTTC.

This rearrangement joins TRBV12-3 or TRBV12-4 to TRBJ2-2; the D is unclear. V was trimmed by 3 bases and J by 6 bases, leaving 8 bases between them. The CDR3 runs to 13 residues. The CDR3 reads CASSFLRSGELFF. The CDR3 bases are TGTGCCAGCAGTTTTCTTCGGTCCGGGGAGCTGTTTTTT.

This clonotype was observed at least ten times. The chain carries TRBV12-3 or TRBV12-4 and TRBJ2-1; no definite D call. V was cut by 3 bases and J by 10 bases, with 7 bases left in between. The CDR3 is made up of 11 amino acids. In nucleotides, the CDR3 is TGTGCCAGCAGTTTGCCCGGCGAGCAGTTCTTC. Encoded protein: CASSLPGEQFF.

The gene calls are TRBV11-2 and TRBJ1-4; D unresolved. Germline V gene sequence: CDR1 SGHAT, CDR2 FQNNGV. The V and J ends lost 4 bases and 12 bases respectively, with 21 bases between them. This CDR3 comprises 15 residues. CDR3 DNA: TGTGCCAGCAGCTCTCGACGGACTAATAGTGGGGAACTGTTTTTT. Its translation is CASSSRRTNSGELFF.